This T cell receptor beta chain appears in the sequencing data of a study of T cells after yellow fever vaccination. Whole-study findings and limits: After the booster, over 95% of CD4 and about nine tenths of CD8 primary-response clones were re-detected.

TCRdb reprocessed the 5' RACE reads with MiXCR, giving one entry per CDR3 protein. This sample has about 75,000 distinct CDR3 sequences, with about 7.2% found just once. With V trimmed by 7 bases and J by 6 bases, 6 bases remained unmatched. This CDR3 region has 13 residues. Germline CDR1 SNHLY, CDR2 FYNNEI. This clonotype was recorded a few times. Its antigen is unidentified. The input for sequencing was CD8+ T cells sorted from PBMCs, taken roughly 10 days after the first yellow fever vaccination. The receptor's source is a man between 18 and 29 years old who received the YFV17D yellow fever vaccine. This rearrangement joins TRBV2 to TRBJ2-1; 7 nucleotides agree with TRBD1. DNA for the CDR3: TGTGCCAGCATCCCACAGGGGACCAATGAGCAGTTCTTC. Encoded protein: CASIPQGTNEQFF.